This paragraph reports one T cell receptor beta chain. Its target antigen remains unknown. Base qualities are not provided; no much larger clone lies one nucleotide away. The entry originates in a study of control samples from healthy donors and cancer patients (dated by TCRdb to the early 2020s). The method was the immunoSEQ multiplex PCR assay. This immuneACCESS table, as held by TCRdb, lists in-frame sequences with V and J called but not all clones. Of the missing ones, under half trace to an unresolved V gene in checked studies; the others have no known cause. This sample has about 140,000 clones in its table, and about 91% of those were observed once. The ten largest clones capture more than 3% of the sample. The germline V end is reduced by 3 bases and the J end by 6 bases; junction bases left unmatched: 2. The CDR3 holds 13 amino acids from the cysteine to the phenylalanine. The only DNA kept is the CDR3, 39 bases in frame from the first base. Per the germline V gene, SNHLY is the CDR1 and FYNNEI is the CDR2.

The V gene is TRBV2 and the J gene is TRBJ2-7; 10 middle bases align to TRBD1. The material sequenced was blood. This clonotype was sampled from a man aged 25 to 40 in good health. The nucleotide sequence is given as TGTGCCAGCAGTGAGACAGGGGGCTTCGAGCAGTACTTC. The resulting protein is CASSETGGFEQYF.